These 31 T cell receptor beta chains share one sample of origin, sequenced in a study of T cells in Graves' hyperthyroidism and ophthalmopathy. Regions amplified from RNA transcripts were the TCR beta CDR3 regions. First-round RT-PCR of the TCR CDR3 relied on the HTBI primer set. TCRdb re-analysed the multiplex PCR reads in MiXCR, keeping a single row per CDR3 protein. Of about 59,000 distinct CDR3 sequences listed, approximately 50% are singletons. The sequenced sample consisted of blood. These receptors all stem from a woman aged 55-69 years with Graves' ophthalmopathy.

The rearrangement joins TRBV6-6 to TRBJ1-5; D might be TRBD1 (5 bases). The V end lost 5 bases, the J end lost 7 bases, and 15 bases lay between the germline ends. CDR3 length equals 14 residues. Germline V gene lookup returns CDR1 MNHNY and CDR2 SVGAGI (reference sequence). CDR3 sequence reads: CASSEEPGWQPQHF. CDR3 bases: TGTGCCAGCAGTGAAGAGCCAGGGTGGCAGCCCCAGCATTTT.

This clonotype was seen at least ten times. The chain has TRBV3-1 and TRBJ2-7; D is uncertain. V was cut by 1 base and J by 7 bases, with 8 bases left in between. Germline assignment: CDR1 LGHDT and CDR2 YNNKEL (reference sequence). This CDR3 comprises 12 residues. CDR3 nucleotide sequence: TGTGCCAGCAGCCAAGGAAGGGATGAGCAGTACTTC. Its protein product is CASSQGRDEQYF.

This chain joins TRBV20-1 and TRBJ1-5; D remains ambiguous. CDR3 length: 11 residues. With 0 bases removed from V and 14 bases from J, the gap between germline ends came to 11 bases. CDR1 and CDR2 from the germline V gene are DFQATT and SNEGSKA (reference sequence). The CDR3 DNA follows: TGCAGTGCTAGAGAAGCGGGGAATGAGCATTTT. Translation gives CSAREAGNEHF.

With regard to this clonotype: Compared with germline, one end of the junction differs, possibly owing to a read error. This sequence joins TRBV7-8 and TRBJ2-5, with D tentatively TRBD1 (5 bases). The germline V gene has CDR1 SGHVS and CDR2 FQNEAQ. The CDR3 is 12 amino acids. CDR3 in amino acids: CANSLGAETQYF. The CDR3 nucleotides read TGTGCCAACAGCTTAGGGGCCGAGACCCAGTACTTC. The full variable domain, its missing parts supplied by reference TRBV7-8 and TRBJ2-5, is GAGVSQSPRYKVAKRGQDVALRCDPISGHVSLFWYQQALGQGPEFLTYFQNEAQLDKSGLPSDRFFAERPEGSVSTLKIQRTQQEDSAVYLCANSLGAETQYFGPGTRLLVL.

V and J are TRBV29-1 and TRBJ1-4; 9 bases line up with TRBD1. The junction had 5 bases not matched to a gene; V was cut back by 1 base and J by 8 bases. Germline lookup yields CDR1 SQVTM and CDR2 ANQGSEA. The CDR3 runs to 14 residues. The CDR3: CSVEVGTGGEKLFF. DNA of the CDR3: TGCAGCGTTGAAGTGGGTACAGGGGGCGAAAAACTGTTTTTT.

This chain joins TRBV15 and TRBJ2-1, with 10 bases aligning to TRBD2. Germline CDR1 reads LNHNV; CDR2 reads YYDKDF (reference sequence). This CDR3 region has 16 residues. V was pared by 3 bases and J by 3 bases, with 5 bases of the junction left unmatched. The CDR3 loop is CATSRPGTSDYNEQFF. CDR3 sequence (DNA): TGTGCCACCAGCAGGCCCGGGACTAGCGACTACAATGAGCAGTTCTTC.

V is TRBV20-1 and J is TRBJ1-5, with a possible D match to TRBD1 (5 bases). Germline loops: CDR1 DFQATT, CDR2 SNEGSKA (reference sequence). The CDR3 is made up of 20 amino acids. Trimming removed 7 bases at V and 0 bases at J, with 31 bases between. The CDR3 nucleotides read TGCAGTGGGAAGAAATTGGCGACGGGTGCCGGGGGATATAGCAATCAGCCCCAGCATTTT. This translates into CSGKKLATGAGGYSNQPQHF.

On this clonotype: The DNA is omitted, as the CDR3 cannot be located on it reliably, and the CDR3 follows TCRdb's listing. The genes are TRBV11-1 and TRBJ1-2; TRBD1 is taken as the D call from the table, unchecked against the DNA. Including both end residues, the CDR3 is 22 amino acids long. Germline CDR1 is SGHAT and CDR2 is FQDESV (reference sequence). The CDR3 is CASGLAERYNEQFFGPGTRLTF.

In regard to this clonotype: A much larger clonotype is one base distant, so this may be a read error. This sequence joins TRBV3-1 and TRBJ2-7; tentatively, D is TRBD1 or TRBD2 (6 bases each). Germline V gene lookup returns CDR1 LGHDT and CDR2 YNNKEL (reference sequence). This CDR3 contains 15 residues. CDR3 residues: CASGHEGGLSYEQYF. The CDR3 coding sequence is TGTGCCAGCGGCCACGAGGGGGGACTTTCCTACGAGCAGTACTTC.

The J gene is TRBJ1-1, the V gene TRBV19; D gene uncertain. The CDR3 extends over 11 amino acids. CDR1 and CDR2 from the germline V gene are LNHDA and SQIVND (reference sequence). Trimming cost V 4 bases and J 1 base, with 1 base left between them. The CDR3 spells CASSTNTEAFF. DNA of the CDR3: TGTGCCAGTAGTACGAACACTGAAGCTTTCTTT.

The chain has TRBV20-1 and TRBJ1-6, with a possible D match to TRBD1 (5 bases). The CDR3 loop spans 15 amino acids. Between the trimmed V and J ends, which lost 7 bases and 0 bases, there was a span of 13 bases. CDR1 is DFQATT and CDR2 is SNEGSKA in the germline V gene (reference sequence). In DNA, the CDR3 is TGCAGTGTCCCGGGACTAGTCTCCTATAATTCACCCCTCCACTTT. Translation gives CSVPGLVSYNSPLHF.

This clonotype has at least ten counts. The chain couples TRBV6-5 to TRBJ1-1, with 7 bases aligning to TRBD1. This CDR3 comprises 17 residues. Trimming took 0 bases from V and 4 from J; bases not matched to a gene: 11. Looked up from germline, CDR1 is MNHEY and CDR2 is SVGAGI. The CDR3 bases are TGTGCCAGCAGTTACTCGATGTCCAAGGGGGCGGCCACTGAAGCTTTCTTT. This encodes CASSYSMSKGAATEAFF.

Comment on this clonotype: Because it lacks the conserved phenylalanine or tryptophan at the end, this CDR3 is likely a read error. The DNA is left out, because the CDR3 cannot be placed on it with certainty; the CDR3 is given as TCRdb lists it. The J gene is TRBJ1-6, the V gene TRBV7-3. The CDR3 is made up of 9 amino acids, end residues included. CDR1 is SGHTA and CDR2 is FQGTGA in the germline V gene. CDR3 sequence: CASSLNSQN.

This clonotype showed up just once. One end of the junction varies from germline; a read error may be responsible. The V gene is TRBV20-1, the J gene TRBJ2-3, with TRBD1 identical over 7 bases. The CDR3 sequence is 15 residues long. From germline, CDR1 is DFQATT and CDR2 SNEGSKA (reference sequence). CDR3 sequence (DNA): TGCAGTGCTCCACAAAGACAGGGTATCGCAGATCCGCAGTATTTT. Residues: CSAPQRQGIADPQYF.

By share of the sample, this clonotype is medium-sized. The chain carries TRBV24-1 and TRBJ2-7; D is possibly TRBD1 (5 bases). Germline CDR1 reads KGHDR; CDR2 reads SFDVKD. The V and J ends lost 7 bases and 7 bases respectively, with 10 bases between them. CDR3 length: 11 residues. Written as DNA, the CDR3 is TGTGCCACCAGCCTTAGGGGTGAGCAGTACTTC. The encoded protein is CATSLRGEQYF.

Worth noting for this clonotype: As the CDR3 is not closed by the conserved phenylalanine or tryptophan, this likely results from a read error. No DNA is shown, since the ends of the CDR3 on it are uncertain; the CDR3 is the one TCRdb lists. The rearrangement links TRBV20-1 to TRBJ2-7; TRBD2, the table's D call, was not compared with the DNA. Germline V gene sequence: CDR1 DFQATT, CDR2 SNEGSKA (reference sequence). The CDR3 is 8 amino acids in total, end residues counted. CDR3: CSARRLAG.

This clonotype was seen ten or more times. The V and J genes are TRBV5-6 and TRBJ2-7; tentatively, D is TRBD1 (6 bases). CDR3 length: 16 residues. The V end lost 0 bases, the J end lost 4 bases, and 17 bases lay between the germline ends. Germline V lookup: CDR1 SGHDT, CDR2 YYEEEE. The CDR3 coding sequence is TGTGCCAGCAGCTTGGCCTTTCCTGGGGGCTGGTACGAGCAGTACTTC. This sequence encodes CASSLAFPGGWYEQYF.

This clonotype was observed many times. The chain recombines TRBV4-2 with TRBJ2-3; unclear D gene. There are 18 residues in the CDR3. With 1 base removed from V and 2 bases from J, the gap between germline ends came to 19 bases. In germline, CDR1 is LGHNA, CDR2 YNFKEQ. The CDR3 DNA reads TGTGCCAGCAGCCAAGTACACGGGCCGCGAATCACCACAGATACGCAGTATTTT. It specifies CASSQVHGPRITTDTQYF.

The chain has TRBV10-1 and TRBJ2-5; D gene ambiguous. The J call may be faulty, since TRBJ2-1 better matches the DNA end. The germline V gene encodes CDR1 WNHNN and CDR2 SYGVQD (reference sequence). The CDR3 runs to 15 residues. Written as DNA, the CDR3 is TGCGCCAGCAGTGAGTCTGGTGGGCGTAACAATGAGCAGTTCTTC. It codes for CASSESGGRNNEQFF.

CDR3 residues: CATSTTGRGLGYEQYF. CDR3 nucleotides: TGTGCCACCAGTACCACGGGCCGGGGGCTCGGATACGAGCAGTACTTC. The chain recombines TRBV24-1 with TRBJ2-7; possibly TRBD1 or TRBD2 for D (6 bases each). From germline, CDR1 is KGHDR and CDR2 SFDVKD. The CDR3 runs to 16 residues. V lost 6 bases to trimming and J lost 4 bases, with 21 bases between them.

There are many counts of this clonotype. This chain uses TRBV12-3 or TRBV12-4 with TRBJ2-1; D unresolved. The CDR3 is 11 residues long. Trimming took off 3 bases at V and 6 bases at J, with 3 bases between the two ends. CDR3 sequence (DNA): TGTGCCAGCAGTTTTAGCAATGAGCAGTTCTTC. It is translated as CASSFSNEQFF.

This clonotype showed up just once. This CDR3 is missing its conserved last phenylalanine or tryptophan, likely due to a read error. It is unclear where the CDR3 begins or ends on the DNA, so no DNA is shown, and the CDR3 is as TCRdb lists it. The genes are TRBV2 and TRBJ1-2. The CDR3 totals 9 residues, both ends included. Germline assignment: CDR1 SNHLY and CDR2 FYNNEI. CDR3 loop: CASSELSTI.

This clonotype has ten or more counts. This chain joins TRBV4-2 and TRBJ1-2; 8 bases align to TRBD1. This CDR3 contains 15 residues. In germline, CDR1 is LGHNA, CDR2 YNFKEQ. The junction had 4 bases not matched to a gene; V was cut back by 3 bases and J by 1 base. The CDR3 DNA sequence: TGTGCCAGCAGCCAGGACAGGGACATTAACTATGGCTACACCTTC. It specifies CASSQDRDINYGYTF.

This clonotype occurred many times. The chain links TRBV5-1 to TRBJ1-1; TRBD1 matches 9 bases. J gave up 5 bases and V 6 bases, and 5 bases lay outside the gene matches. The length of the CDR3 is 13 residues. Germline V lookup: CDR1 SGHRS, CDR2 YFSETQ. As DNA, the CDR3 is TGCGCCAGCAACACAGGGGGCGTTACTGAAGCTTTCTTT. It is translated as CASNTGGVTEAFF.

This clonotype was seen a few times. The genes are TRBV7-2 and TRBJ2-7; weak D call: TRBD2 (5 bases). The CDR3 is 14 residues long. Between the trimmed V and J ends, which lost 4 bases and 9 bases, there was a span of 19 bases. CDR1 is SGHTA and CDR2 is FQGNSA in the germline V gene. CDR3 DNA: TGTGCCAGCAGCTCGTCCCTTTTATGGACTGGGCAGTACTTC. Residues: CASSSSLLWTGQYF.

This clonotype was picked up many times. V gene TRBV7-2 combines with J gene TRBJ1-5; D ambiguous. CDR1 SGHTA and CDR2 FQGNSA come from the germline V gene. Trimming shortened V by 3 bases and J by 0 bases, and 9 bases separated the two germline ends. This CDR3 has 15 residues. CDR3: CASSFYKNSNQPQHF. The CDR3, as DNA: TGTGCCAGCAGCTTCTACAAGAATAGCAATCAGCCCCAGCATTTT.

The CDR3 loop reads CASSRDYTGELFF. The CDR3 DNA follows: TGCGCCAGCAGTCGGGACTACACCGGGGAGCTGTTTTTT. V gene TRBV10-2 combines with J gene TRBJ2-2; a possible D gene is TRBD2 (6 bases). The CDR3 is 13 residues long. V shed 5 bases and J shed 3 bases, with 7 bases lying between them. Germline-derived CDR1 and CDR2 are WSHSY and SAAADI.

CDR3 sequence (DNA): TGTGCCAGCAGCGACTACAGGGGGCAGGGTGGCTACACCTTC. This encodes CASSDYRGQGGYTF. The V gene is TRBV9, the J gene TRBJ1-2, with 9 bases lining up with TRBD1. Germline V gene data show CDR1 as SGDLS and CDR2 as YYNGEE. The CDR3 totals 14 residues. Trimming removed 3 bases from V and 7 bases from J; junction bases left unmatched: 7.

CDR3 coding DNA: TGTGCCAGCAGCGCGCGGACTAGCGGGGCGGAGCTTGGGAATGAGCAGTTCTTC. This sequence encodes CASSARTSGAELGNEQFF. The chain links TRBV9 to TRBJ2-1, with TRBD2 identical over 12 bases. There are 18 residues in the CDR3. CDR1 and CDR2 from the germline V gene are SGDLS and YYNGEE. V was pared by 3 bases and J by 7 bases, with 14 bases of the junction left unmatched.

The chain links TRBV6-5 to TRBJ2-7, with TRBD2 identical over 14 bases. The germline V gene encodes CDR1 MNHEY and CDR2 SVGAGI. The ends lost 7 bases at V and 4 bases at J; junction bases unmatched: 9. The CDR3 contains 16 residues. The CDR3 here is CASNPGLAGVKYEQYF. In DNA, the CDR3 is TGTGCCAGCAATCCGGGACTAGCGGGAGTGAAGTACGAGCAGTACTTC.

The V gene is TRBV5-1, the J gene TRBJ1-2; D remains ambiguous. This CDR3 region has 12 residues. Germline V gives CDR1 SGHRS, CDR2 YFSETQ. Trimming removed 0 bases at V and 4 bases at J, with 4 bases between. CDR3 DNA sequence: TGCGCCAGCAGCTTGGACACCTATGGCTACACCTTC. Encoded protein: CASSLDTYGYTF.